This T cell receptor beta chain comes out of a study of spatial heterogeneity in lung cancer. Across the study: The cohort: 70 to 75 early-stage, untreated non-small cell lung cancer patients.

The CDR3 is 12 residues long. V was cut by 2 bases and J by 5 bases, with 6 bases left in between. Per the germline V gene, CDR1 is SGHTA and CDR2 is FQGNSA. Unique molecular identifiers, one per molecule, were present on every TCR cDNA molecule. One entry per CDR3 protein results from TCRdb running MiXCR on the 5' RACE reads. The sample consists of about 47,000 distinct CDR3 sequences, around 7.7% of them appearing once. As to time point: blood at routine non-recurrence follow-up after resection. Whole RNA came from tumor, nontumor lung or frozen PBMC and was sequenced without being sorted. This clonotype showed up just a few times.

This clonotype was sampled from a female donor with early-stage non-small cell lung cancer. The input for sequencing was PBMCs, taken at follow-up. The chain joins TRBV7-2 to TRBJ1-1; D gene unclear. The CDR3 coding sequence is TGTGCCAGCAGCTTACATGGGACTGAAGCTTTCTTT. Encoded protein: CASSLHGTEAFF.